One sample yielded the 26 T cell receptor beta chains listed below, sequenced in a study of blood T cell repertoires in COVID-19 (dated by TCRdb to 2020 to 2021). The method behind the library was the immunoSEQ multiplex PCR assay. This immuneACCESS table, as held by TCRdb, lists in-frame sequences with V and J called but not all clones. Of the missing ones, under half trace to an unresolved V gene in checked studies; the others have no known cause. For this sample the table gives 60,000 to 70,000 clones, of which 74% were detected only once. The top ten hold about 30% of the sample. Material for sequencing was peripheral blood. The receptor set was obtained from a woman aged 80 or over with acute or convalescent COVID-19.

The chain uses TRBV7-6 and TRBJ2-3; D might be TRBD2 (6 bases). Germline CDR1 reads SGHVS; CDR2 reads FNYEAQ. V lost 5 bases and J lost 2, with 20 bases in between. The CDR3 is 17 amino acids. The CDR3 sequence: CASSHPRDWASTDTQYF. The CDR3 DNA reads TGTGCCAGCAGCCACCCGAGGGACTGGGCATCCACAGATACGCAGTATTTT.

The rearrangement uses TRBV9 and TRBJ2-1; 9 nucleotides match TRBD2. The CDR3 is made up of 18 amino acids. Germline loops: CDR1 SGDLS, CDR2 YYNGEE. V dropped 0 bases and J dropped 7; count of bases not matched to a gene: 14. The CDR3 sequence: CASSVDWGGLAGRNEQFF. In nucleotides, the CDR3 is TGTGCCAGCAGCGTAGACTGGGGGGGTCTAGCGGGAAGGAATGAGCAGTTCTTC.

This clone came up once. The chain links TRBV6-5 to TRBJ2-1, with D uncertain. The CDR3 is 14 residues long. CDR1 and CDR2 (germline): MNHEY, SVGAGI. Trimming pared 2 bases from V and 6 bases from J, leaving 11 bases between. Here the CDR3 reads CASSYLGPLNEQFF. CDR3 nucleotides: TGTGCCAGCAGTTACCTTGGGCCCCTCAATGAGCAGTTCTTC.

This clone was counted between two and nine times. The rearrangement uses TRBV9 and TRBJ2-2; 8 bases fit TRBD1. Germline V lookup: CDR1 SGDLS, CDR2 YYNGEE. The J segment lost 6 bases and the V segment lost 3 bases, leaving 7 bases of the junction unmatched. The CDR3 loop spans 15 amino acids. The CDR3 bases are TGTGCCAGCAGCGGTGACAGGGGTAGCGCCGGGGAGCTGTTTTTT. Encoded protein: CASSGDRGSAGELFF.

DNA for the CDR3: TGTGCCAGTAGGGGTCTGTTCCAGGGGGCTTGGTATGGCTACACCTTC. It codes for CASRGLFQGAWYGYTF. This sequence joins TRBV19 and TRBJ1-2, with 8 bases aligning to TRBD1. After removal of 6 bases from V and 5 bases from J, the junction contained 14 bases not matched to a gene. The length of the CDR3 is 16 residues. Germline V gives CDR1 LNHDA, CDR2 SQIVND (reference sequence).

This sequence joins TRBV19 and TRBJ1-4; D unclear. The CDR3 has 13 residues. V lost 5 bases and J 7 bases, leaving 11 bases between the germline ends. Looked up from germline, CDR1 is LNHDA and CDR2 is SQIVND (reference sequence). CDR3 region: CASSAGLGEKLFF. The DNA for the CDR3 is TGTGCCAGTAGTGCGGGATTGGGTGAAAAACTGTTTTTT.

This clone occurred many times. The chain combines TRBV6-4 with TRBJ2-1, with 10 bases aligning to TRBD2. The CDR3 length is 16 residues. Germline CDR1 and CDR2: MRHNA and SNTAGT. V dropped 2 bases and J dropped 3; count of bases not matched to a gene: 4. The DNA of the CDR3 is TGTGCCAGCAGTGACACCGGACTAGCGGACTACAATGAGCAGTTCTTC. The encoded protein is CASSDTGLADYNEQFF.

J is TRBJ2-7 and V is TRBV5-1; 7 nucleotides match TRBD1. CDR1 is SGHRS, CDR2 YFSETQ, per germline. There are 15 residues in the CDR3. The V segment lost 0 bases and the J segment 3 bases; nucleotides outside the gene matches: 6. CDR3 coding DNA: TGCGCCAGCAGCTTGGATGGGACAGTGAACTACGAGCAGTACTTC. Protein product: CASSLDGTVNYEQYF. The full variable domain, completed using reference TRBV5-1 and TRBJ2-7, is KAGVTQTPRYLIKTRGQQVTLSCSPISGHRSVSWYQQTPGQGLQFLFEYFSETQRNKGNFPGRFSGRQFSNSRSEMNVSTLELGDSALYLCASSLDGTVNYEQYFGPGTRLTVT.

This chain uses TRBV9 with TRBJ1-1; D is unclear. The CDR3 contains 15 residues. Trimming cost V 2 bases and J 5 bases, with 16 bases left between them. Per germline, CDR1 SGDLS and CDR2 YYNGEE. The CDR3 reads CASSVSGSRGTEAFF. The CDR3 DNA sequence: TGTGCCAGCAGCGTGTCGGGGTCTCGGGGAACTGAAGCTTTCTTT.

This rearrangement joins TRBV19 to TRBJ2-6, with D perhaps TRBD2 (6 bases). Trimming removed 4 bases from V and 1 base from J, with 8 bases in between. The CDR3 is 15 amino acids. CDR1 LNHDA and CDR2 SQIVND come from the germline V gene (reference sequence). The CDR3 nucleotides are TGTGCCAGTAGTAGGGACTTATCTGGGGCCAACGTCCTGACTTTC. It specifies CASSRDLSGANVLTF. Supplemented by reference TRBV19 and TRBJ2-6, the full variable domain reads DGGITQSPKYLFRKEGQNVTLSCEQNLNHDAMYWYRQDPGQGLRLIYYSQIVNDFQKGDIAEGYSVSREKKESFPLTVTSAQKNPTAFYLCASSRDLSGANVLTFGAGSRLTVL.

The rearrangement uses TRBV6-5 and TRBJ2-1; 10 bases are a match to TRBD2. Germline CDR1 and CDR2: MNHEY and SVGAGI. This CDR3 is built from 15 residues. The J segment lost 5 bases and the V segment lost 6 bases, leaving 7 bases of the junction unmatched. The CDR3 is CASRSGRAPDNEQFF. CDR3 DNA: TGTGCCAGCAGGAGCGGGAGGGCTCCCGACAATGAGCAGTTCTTC.

V and J are TRBV3-1 (or the pseudogene TRBV3-2) and TRBJ1-3; the D gene is possibly TRBD1 (5 bases). The CDR3 is made up of 15 amino acids. The V end lost 1 base, the J end lost 0 bases, and 7 bases lay between the germline ends. The germline gives CDR1 LGHDT, CDR2 YNNKEL (reference sequence). In DNA, the CDR3 is TGTGCCAGCAGCCAAGGGGGCACCTCTGGAAACACCATATATTTT. Amino acids: CASSQGGTSGNTIYF.

This clone came up once. The V gene is TRBV6-5, the J gene TRBJ2-1; 9 bases align to TRBD1. V was clipped by 8 bases and J by 2 bases; unmatched bases: 7. Germline V gene lookup returns CDR1 MNHEY and CDR2 SVGAGI. The length of the CDR3 is 15 residues. This CDR3 reads CASGGRTGAYNEQFF. The CDR3 DNA is TGTGCCAGCGGAGGAAGGACAGGGGCCTACAATGAGCAGTTCTTC.

The chain employs TRBV29-1 and TRBJ2-2, with TRBD1 matching over 9 bases. The germline gives CDR1 SQVTM, CDR2 ANQGSEA. This CDR3 is 13 amino acids long. With V trimmed by 3 bases and J by 7 bases, 3 bases remained unmatched. The CDR3 region has the DNA TGCAGCGTTGAGGGGACAGGGATCGGGGAGCTGTTTTTT. Protein sequence: CSVEGTGIGELFF.

The genes are TRBV6-1 and TRBJ2-3; 7 bases fit TRBD1. The germline CDR1 and CDR2 sequences are MNHNS and SASEGT. CDR3 length: 16 residues. V was clipped by 0 bases and J by 0 bases; unmatched bases: 3. The CDR3 is CASSEAGQPSTDTQYF. The CDR3 region has the DNA TGTGCCAGCAGTGAAGCGGGACAGCCGAGCACAGATACGCAGTATTTT.

This clone is medium-sized (0.01 to 0.1%) within its sample. The chain has TRBV7-9 and TRBJ2-1; 8 bases fit TRBD2. The junction had 10 bases not matched to a gene; V was cut back by 5 bases and J by 4 bases. The CDR3 totals 16 residues. CDR1 and CDR2 (germline): SEHNR, FQNEAQ (reference sequence). The CDR3, as DNA: TGTGCCAGCAGCCCTCCAGGACTAGCAGGATACAATGAGCAGTTCTTC. It specifies CASSPPGLAGYNEQFF.

This chain joins TRBV5-1 and TRBJ1-5, with no clear D. CDR3 length: 15 residues. Germline V gene lookup returns CDR1 SGHRS and CDR2 YFSETQ. Between the trimmed V and J ends, which lost 0 bases and 3 bases, there was a span of 10 bases. The CDR3 DNA reads as TGCGCCAGCAGCTTGGCCGGTACTCCCAATCAGCCCCAGCATTTT. The encoded protein is CASSLAGTPNQPQHF.

The V gene is TRBV27, the J gene TRBJ2-7; 9 bases agree with TRBD2. The CDR3 totals 16 residues. CDR1 and CDR2 from the germline V gene are MNHEY and SMNVEV (reference sequence). V trimming: 6 bases; J trimming: 3 bases; junction bases outside the gene matches: 12. The CDR3 region has the DNA TGTGCCAGCAGAAGGTTAGCGGGAGCCCCGAGCTACGAGCAGTACTTC. This codes for CASRRLAGAPSYEQYF.

The CDR3 here is CASSPGSGLRLAEQFF. The CDR3 bases are TGTGCCAGCTCACCAGGCTCCGGCCTCAGGTTGGCTGAGCAGTTCTTC. The chain links TRBV18 to TRBJ2-1; D is undetermined. The germline V gene has CDR1 KGHSH and CDR2 LQKENI. The germline V and J ends were trimmed by 2 bases and 9 bases, with 20 bases remaining between them. This CDR3 has 16 residues.

This clone came up once. The rearrangement joins TRBV10-3 to TRBJ2-7; D perhaps matches TRBD1 (6 bases). V lost 10 bases and J lost 4, with 8 bases in between. CDR3 length: 10 residues. The germline gives CDR1 ENHRY, CDR2 SYGVKD. CDR3 sequence: CATGQYEQYF. The CDR3 DNA reads TGTGCCACGGGACAATACGAGCAGTACTTC.

The J gene is TRBJ2-1, the V gene TRBV9; 9 positions match TRBD2. Losses at the gene ends were 2 bases for V and 0 bases for J; bases not matched to a gene: 6. The CDR3 is 17 amino acids. Germline-derived CDR1 and CDR2 are SGDLS and YYNGEE. The CDR3 loop is CASSVMSSGVSYNEQFF. The CDR3 region has the DNA TGTGCCAGCAGCGTCATGTCTAGCGGGGTCTCCTACAATGAGCAGTTCTTC.

This clone occurred a few times. The chain has TRBV7-8 and TRBJ1-5; D is possibly TRBD1 (5 bases). Looked up from germline, CDR1 is SGHVS and CDR2 is FQNEAQ. V lost 0 bases to trimming and J lost 11 bases, with 14 bases between them. This CDR3 contains 14 residues. CDR3 sequence: CASSLAGAPGAQHF. For the CDR3, the DNA is TGTGCCAGCAGCTTAGCAGGGGCCCCAGGAGCCCAGCATTTT.

The chain is built from TRBV6-2 or TRBV6-3 and TRBJ2-7; TRBD1 matches at 7 bases. The CDR3 is 14 residues long. CDR1 and CDR2 from the germline V gene are MNHEY and SVGEGT. V was pared by 4 bases and J by 4 bases, with 7 bases of the junction left unmatched. CDR3 in DNA: TGTGCCAGCAGTTCAGACAGGGACCGGTACGAGCAGTACTTC. Its protein is CASSSDRDRYEQYF.

The gene calls are TRBV19 and TRBJ2-5, with D possibly TRBD1 on 6 matching bases. This CDR3 contains 14 residues. V was pared by 4 bases and J by 5 bases, with 14 bases between. Germline V lookup: CDR1 LNHDA, CDR2 SQIVND (reference sequence). This CDR3 is CASSRRQDGETQYF. CDR3 coding DNA: TGTGCCAGTAGTAGAAGACAGGACGGGGAGACCCAGTACTTC.

The gene calls are TRBV27 and TRBJ1-3, with TRBD1 identical over 7 bases. V was clipped by 1 base and J by 0 bases; unmatched bases: 9. Germline V gives CDR1 MNHEY, CDR2 SMNVEV (reference sequence). The CDR3 runs to 18 residues. CDR3 nucleotide sequence: TGTGCCAGCAGTTTATATTCCCCGACAGGGAGCTCTGGAAACACCATATATTTT. It translates to CASSLYSPTGSSGNTIYF.

This chain uses TRBV5-1 with TRBJ1-4, with 9 nucleotides matching TRBD1. Germline CDR1 reads SGHRS; CDR2 reads YFSETQ. The CDR3 spans 15 residues. V was pared by 0 bases and J by 3 bases, with 0 bases of the junction left unmatched. In DNA form, the CDR3 reads TGCGCCAGCAGCTTGGGGACAGGGGCTAATGAAAAACTGTTTTTT. Protein: CASSLGTGANEKLFF.